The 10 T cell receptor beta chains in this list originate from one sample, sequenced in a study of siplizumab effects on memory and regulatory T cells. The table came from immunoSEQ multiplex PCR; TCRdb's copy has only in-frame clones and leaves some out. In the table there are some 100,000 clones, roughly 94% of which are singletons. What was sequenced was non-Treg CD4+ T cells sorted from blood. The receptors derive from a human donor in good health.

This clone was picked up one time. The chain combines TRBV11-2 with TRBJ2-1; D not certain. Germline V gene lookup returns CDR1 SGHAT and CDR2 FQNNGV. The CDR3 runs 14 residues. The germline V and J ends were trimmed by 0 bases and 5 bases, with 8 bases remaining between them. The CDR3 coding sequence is TGTGCCAGCAGCTTAGATAGGGCTAACAATGAGCAGTTCTTC. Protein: CASSLDRANNEQFF.

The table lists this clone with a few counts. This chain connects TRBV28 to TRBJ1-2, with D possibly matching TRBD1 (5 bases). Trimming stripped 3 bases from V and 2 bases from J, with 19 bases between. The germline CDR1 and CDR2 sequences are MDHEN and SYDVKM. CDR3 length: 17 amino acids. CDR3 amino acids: CASSFGRRIRTNYGYTF. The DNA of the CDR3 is TGTGCCAGCAGTTTCGGGCGTAGAATTAGGACAAACTATGGCTACACCTTC.

CDR3 bases: TGTGCCCACGCCCGTCCGAAACCTCGGTGCGCTGAAGCTTTCTTT. It codes for CAHARPKPRCAEAFF. The rearrangement links TRBV27 to TRBJ1-1, with D unclear. Between the trimmed V and J ends, which lost 11 bases and 6 bases, there was a span of 25 bases. Per germline, CDR1 MNHEY and CDR2 SMNVEV (reference sequence). This CDR3 has 15 residues.

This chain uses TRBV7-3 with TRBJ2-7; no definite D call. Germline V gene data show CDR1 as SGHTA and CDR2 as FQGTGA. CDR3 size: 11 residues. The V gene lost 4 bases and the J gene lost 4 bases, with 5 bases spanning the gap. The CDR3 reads CASSSRYEQYF. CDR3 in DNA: TGTGCCAGCAGCTCCCGATACGAGCAGTACTTC.

CDR3 nucleotides: TGTGCCAGCAGAACAGGGCCCTACGAGCAGTACTTC. Translated: CASRTGPYEQYF. This chain connects TRBV2 to TRBJ2-7; D perhaps matches TRBD1 (6 bases). Germline V gene data show CDR1 as SNHLY and CDR2 as FYNNEI. Trimming removed 6 bases at V and 2 bases at J, with 8 bases between. CDR3 size: 12 residues.

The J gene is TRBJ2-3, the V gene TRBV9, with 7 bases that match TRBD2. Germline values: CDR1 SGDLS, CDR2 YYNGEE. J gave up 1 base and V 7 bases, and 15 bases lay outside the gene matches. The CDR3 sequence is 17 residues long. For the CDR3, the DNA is TGTGCCAGCCAGTCCGGGACTAACTACTTCGGCACAGATACGCAGTATTTT. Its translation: CASQSGTNYFGTDTQYF.

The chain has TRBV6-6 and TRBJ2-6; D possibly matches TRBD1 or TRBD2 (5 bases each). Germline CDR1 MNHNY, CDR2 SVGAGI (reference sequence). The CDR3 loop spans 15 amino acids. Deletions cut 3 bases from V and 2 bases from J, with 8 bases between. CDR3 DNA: TGTGCCAGCAGTTATGGGGGTACTGGGGCCAACGTCCTGACTTTC. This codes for CASSYGGTGANVLTF.

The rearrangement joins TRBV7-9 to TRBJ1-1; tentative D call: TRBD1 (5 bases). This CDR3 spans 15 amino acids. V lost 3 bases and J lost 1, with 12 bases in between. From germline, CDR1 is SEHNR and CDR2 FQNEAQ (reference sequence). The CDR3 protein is CASSFNGAPNTEAFF. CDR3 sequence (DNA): TGTGCCAGCAGCTTCAATGGGGCTCCGAACACTGAAGCTTTCTTT.

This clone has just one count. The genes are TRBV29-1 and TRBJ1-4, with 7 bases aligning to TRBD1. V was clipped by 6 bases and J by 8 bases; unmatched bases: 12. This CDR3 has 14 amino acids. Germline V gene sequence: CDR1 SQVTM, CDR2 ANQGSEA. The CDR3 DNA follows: TGCAGCGTCTTGGACAAAAAGGGGGCAGAAAAACTGTTTTTT. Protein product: CSVLDKKGAEKLFF.

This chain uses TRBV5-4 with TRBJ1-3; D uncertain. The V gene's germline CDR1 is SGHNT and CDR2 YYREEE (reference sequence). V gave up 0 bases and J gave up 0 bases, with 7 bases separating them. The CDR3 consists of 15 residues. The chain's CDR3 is CASSLDGRSGNTIYF. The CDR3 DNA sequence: TGTGCCAGCAGCTTGGACGGCCGCTCTGGAAACACCATATATTTT. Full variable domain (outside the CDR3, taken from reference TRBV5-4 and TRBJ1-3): ETGVTQSPTHLIKTRGQQVTLRCSSQSGHNTVSWYQQALGQGPQFIFQYYREEENGRGNFPPRFSGLQFPNYSSELNVNALELDDSALYLCASSLDGRSGNTIYFGEGSWLTVV.